This TCR beta chain came from a study of T cells in Graves' hyperthyroidism and ophthalmopathy. Study-wide points: In blood, most of the thyroid clonotypes expanded above 0.001 were also present.

The CDR3 has 18 residues. The germline CDR1 and CDR2 sequences are SGHAT and FQNNGV. With 0 bases clipped from V and 6 bases from J, the junction kept 8 bases outside the gene matches. Predating any ophthalmopathy symptoms, the blood sample was taken at first hyperthyroidism diagnosis. PBMCs were derived from around 10 ml fresh peripheral blood. Turning to this clonotype: Antigen: not known.

Amplification targeted TCR beta CDR3 regions from RNA transcripts. During a first-round RT-PCR of the TCR CDR3, the HTBI primer set was used. TCRdb re-derived calls from the multiplex PCR reads in MiXCR, one entry per CDR3 protein. The data hold hundreds of thousands of distinct CDR3 sequences, with under 20% observed a single time. Sequenced sample: blood. This receptor was obtained from a woman aged 45-65 years with Graves' hyperthyroidism that later progressed to Graves' ophthalmopathy. The chain recombines TRBV11-2 with TRBJ2-4; 13 positions match TRBD2. The CDR3 region has the DNA TGTGCCAGCAGCTTAGATAGGGGACTAGCGGGGACACCAAACATTCAGTACTTC. Translation gives CASSLDRGLAGTPNIQYF.